The clone carrying this T cell receptor beta chain was recorded a few times. This CDR3 contains 13 residues. Germline V CDR1 and CDR2: MGHDK, SYGVNS. V lost 6 bases and J lost 5; bases outside the gene matches: 3. Only in-frame clones appear in the TCRdb table, and some are missing; sequencing was by immunoSEQ multiplex PCR. The sample contains about 150,000 clones, about 90% of which appear only once. The data were taken from a study of T cell responses to AZD1222 COVID-19 vaccine. The chain employs TRBV25-1 and TRBJ2-2; TRBD1 matches at 7 bases. This clonotype was sampled from an adult in good health. Sequenced here: peripheral blood, sampled on day 0 of AZD1222 vaccination. CDR3 protein: CASRTGVTGELFF. The DNA for the CDR3 is TGTGCCAGCAGAACAGGGGTTACCGGGGAGCTGTTTTTT.